The 16 T cell receptor beta chains presented below share a single source sample, sequenced in a study of early stage breast cancer tumors. Sequencing was performed with immunoSEQ multiplex PCR; in TCRdb, only in-frame clones are kept and a portion is missing. The data contain some 70,000 clones, around 85% of them singletons. The sequenced material came from blood. All receptors derive from a person aged 55 to 70 with breast cancer.

V gene TRBV19 combines with J gene TRBJ1-6, with D hard to call. From germline, CDR1 is LNHDA and CDR2 SQIVND (reference sequence). The CDR3 extends over 16 amino acids. V dropped 3 bases and J dropped 0 bases, with 9 bases sitting between them. CDR3 nucleotide sequence: TGTGCCAGTAGTATTGTCTCCGTCTCCTATAATTCACCCCTCCACTTT. Its protein product is CASSIVSVSYNSPLHF.

This chain joins TRBV11-2 and TRBJ2-2; a weak D match, TRBD1 (6 bases). The V end was cut by 5 bases, the J end by 0 bases, with 10 bases between. Germline CDR1 SGHAT, CDR2 FQNNGV. The CDR3 runs 15 residues. The CDR3 DNA follows: TGTGCCAGCAGCCCGGACAGAGCGAACACCGGGGAGCTGTTTTTT. Its protein is CASSPDRANTGELFF. The full variable domain, its missing parts supplied by reference TRBV11-2 and TRBJ2-2, is EAGVAQSPRYKIIEKRQSVAFWCNPISGHATLYWYQQILGQGPKLLIQFQNNGVVDDSQLPKDRFSAERLKGVDSTLKIQPAKLEDSAVYLCASSPDRANTGELFFGEGSRLTVL.

The chain is built from TRBV2 and TRBJ2-2, with no clear D. There are 15 residues in the CDR3. Germline values: CDR1 SNHLY, CDR2 FYNNEI. V lost 0 bases to trimming and J lost 7 bases, with 12 bases between them. CDR3 protein: CASSEALRSGGELFF. The CDR3, as DNA: TGTGCCAGCAGTGAAGCGCTTAGGTCTGGCGGGGAGCTGTTTTTT. Full variable domain (rest looked up from reference TRBV2 and TRBJ2-2): EPEVTQTPSHQVTQMGQEVILRCVPISNHLYFYWYRQILGQKVEFLVSFYNNEISEKSEIFDDQFSVERPDGSNFTLKIRSTKLEDSAMYFCASSEALRSGGELFFGEGSRLTVL.

The chain recombines TRBV11-2 with TRBJ2-3, with 8 bases that match TRBD2. Germline-derived CDR1 and CDR2 are SGHAT and FQNNGV. V lost 5 bases and J lost 0; bases outside the gene matches: 10. This CDR3 is 17 amino acids long. The CDR3 protein is CASSPLGRGASTDTQYF. The DNA of the CDR3 is TGTGCCAGCAGCCCCCTGGGGCGGGGGGCGAGCACAGATACGCAGTATTTT.

This clone turned up a few times. This chain uses TRBV7-9 with TRBJ2-1, with 8 bases that match TRBD2. CDR1 is SEHNR and CDR2 is FQNEAQ in the germline V gene (reference sequence). With 5 bases clipped from V and 7 bases from J, the junction kept 10 bases outside the gene matches. The CDR3 is made up of 15 amino acids. The DNA of the CDR3 is TGTGCCAGCAGCCCAAAACTCCGGGAGGGTAATGAGCAGTTCTTC. It is translated as CASSPKLREGNEQFF.

The CDR3 protein is CASSSSIQRKNTDTQYF. CDR3 DNA: TGCGCCAGCAGCTCGTCGATCCAACGGAAGAACACAGATACGCAGTATTTT. The chain employs TRBV10-1 and TRBJ2-3; D is unresolved. The CDR3 spans 17 residues. Germline V gene data show CDR1 as WNHNN and CDR2 as SYGVQD (reference sequence). Deletions cut 6 bases from V and 2 bases from J, with 21 bases between.

The genes are TRBV11-2 and TRBJ2-7; D is unresolved. From germline, CDR1 is SGHAT and CDR2 FQNNGV. The V and J ends lost 1 base and 0 bases respectively, with 10 bases between them. This CDR3 has 15 amino acids. CDR3 nucleotide sequence: TGTGCCAGCAGCTTAGTAGGCCGGAGCTCCTACGAGCAGTACTTC. It yields the protein CASSLVGRSSYEQYF.

The V gene is TRBV10-3, the J gene TRBJ2-3; 12 nucleotides agree with TRBD2. This CDR3 contains 17 residues. J lost 3 bases, V lost 0 bases, and 4 bases had no gene match. Germline CDR1 is ENHRY and CDR2 is SYGVKD. The CDR3 protein is CAISESASGGDTDTQYF. CDR3 nucleotide sequence: TGTGCCATCAGTGAGTCGGCTAGCGGGGGGGATACAGATACGCAGTATTTT.

This clone was detected once. CDR3 nucleotide sequence: TGTGCCAGCAGCGAGCGGGGGCTGGGGGAGCAGTACTTC. It is translated as CASSERGLGEQYF. The chain is built from TRBV5-4 and TRBJ2-7; 8 bases line up with TRBD2. Germline V lookup: CDR1 SGHNT, CDR2 YYREEE (reference sequence). The CDR3 spans 13 residues. V lost 4 bases and J lost 7; bases outside the gene matches: 7.

The chain carries TRBV2 and TRBJ1-2; D might be TRBD1 (6 bases). CDR3 length: 12 residues. Germline V gene sequence: CDR1 SNHLY, CDR2 FYNNEI. V was pared by 7 bases and J by 7 bases, with 13 bases between. CDR3 DNA: TGTGCCAGCACCCAAGGGGGGTTTGGCTACACCTTC. This gives the protein CASTQGGFGYTF.

This chain links TRBV18 with TRBJ1-2, with 7 bases lining up with TRBD1. The CDR3 has 15 amino acids. Trimming cost V 3 bases and J 3 bases; bases outside gene matches: 7. Germline CDR1 KGHSH, CDR2 LQKENI. The CDR3 DNA reads as TGTGCCAGCTCACCCCGGGACAGTCAGTACTATGGCTACACCTTC. Its protein product is CASSPRDSQYYGYTF.

This clone came up once. V is TRBV2 and J is TRBJ2-7; 15 bases fit TRBD2. The CDR3 is 18 residues long. The ends lost 6 bases at V and 4 bases at J; junction bases unmatched: 13. Looked up from germline, CDR1 is SNHLY and CDR2 is FYNNEI. The CDR3 is CASRDRRTSGGANYEQYF. The DNA of the CDR3 is TGTGCCAGCAGGGACCGCCGGACTAGCGGGGGGGCTAATTACGAGCAGTACTTC.

The J gene is TRBJ2-5, the V gene TRBV5-6, with D uncertain. Germline V gives CDR1 SGHDT, CDR2 YYEEEE. The CDR3 is 13 amino acids. The V end lost 2 bases, the J end lost 7 bases, and 12 bases lay between the germline ends. The CDR3 nucleotides read TGTGCCAGCAGCTTAGGGCTATTGGGGACCCAGTACTTC. It yields the protein CASSLGLLGTQYF.

By sample share, this clone is medium-sized. The V gene is TRBV6-1, the J gene TRBJ2-3; perhaps TRBD2 as D (6 bases). CDR1 MNHNS and CDR2 SASEGT come from the germline V gene. The V end lost 2 bases, the J end lost 1 base, and 16 bases lay between the germline ends. The CDR3 loop spans 17 amino acids. CDR3 loop: CASSEQPGGTGTDTQYF. The CDR3 DNA is TGTGCCAGCAGTGAACAGCCAGGCGGGACCGGCACAGATACGCAGTATTTT.

The chain is built from TRBV29-1 and TRBJ1-2; tentatively, D is TRBD1 (5 bases). Per germline, CDR1 SQVTM and CDR2 ANQGSEA. V lost 5 bases to trimming and J lost 6 bases, with 10 bases between them. CDR3 size: 11 residues. The CDR3 nucleotides read TGCAGCGTTTTCAGGGAAAATGGCTACACCTTC. Its translation is CSVFRENGYTF.

This clone was seen more than once but under ten times. This chain's CDR3 is CASSRTNNYGYTF. The DNA of the CDR3 is TGTGCCAGCAGCCGAACAAACAACTATGGCTACACCTTC. The chain recombines TRBV7-8 with TRBJ1-2; D gene ambiguous. The CDR3 totals 13 residues. V was clipped by 5 bases and J by 2 bases, with 9 bases between them. Looked up from germline, CDR1 is SGHVS and CDR2 is FQNEAQ. The entire variable domain, with the rest obtained from reference TRBV7-8 and TRBJ1-2, is as follows: GAGVSQSPRYKVAKRGQDVALRCDPISGHVSLFWYQQALGQGPEFLTYFQNEAQLDKSGLPSDRFFAERPEGSVSTLKIQRTQQEDSAVYLCASSRTNNYGYTFGSGTRLTVV.